This T cell receptor (beta chain) is from a study of shared clonotypes between healthy human individuals. Splitting the CD4+ cells yielded a CD45RA+ naive subset and a CD45RA-negative memory subset. Libraries were prepared by immunoSEQ multiplex PCR; TCRdb keeps only in-frame clonotypes and omits some of them. Of about 360,000 clones listed, around 70% are singletons. Germline-derived CDR1 and CDR2 are SEHNR and FQNEAQ (reference sequence). V was shortened by 5 bases and J by 7 bases, with 15 bases between the two germline ends. CDR3 length equals 13 residues. Material: memory CD4+ T cells sorted from blood. The subset here: CD45RA-negative fraction. J is TRBJ2-7 and V is TRBV7-9; D is possibly TRBD1 (5 bases). The TCR originated in a young man in good health. The CDR3 is CASSPGLGPEQYF. CDR3 nucleotide sequence: TGTGCCAGCAGCCCGGGTTTGGGGCCTGAGCAGTACTTC.